This passage covers 24 T cell receptor beta chains from one sample sequenced in a study of blood T cell repertoires in COVID-19. The protocol was immunoSEQ multiplex PCR, while the TCRdb copy is restricted to in-frame clones and leaves out a portion. The sample holds hundreds of thousands of clones; around 87% are singletons and the top ten take over 1%. The sample consisted of peripheral blood. All receptors derive from a man in his 70s with acute or convalescent COVID-19.

This chain connects TRBV15 to TRBJ2-7, with 11 positions matching TRBD1. The J segment lost 4 bases and the V segment lost 3 bases, leaving 11 bases of the junction unmatched. The CDR3 totals 17 residues. The germline CDR1 and CDR2 sequences are LNHNV and YYDKDF (reference sequence). CDR3 DNA: TGTGCCACCAGCAGTAACGCGGGACAGGGGGGCGGGTACGAGCAGTACTTC. It specifies CATSSNAGQGGGYEQYF.

The rearrangement uses TRBV27 and TRBJ2-1; perhaps TRBD2 as D (5 bases). V was trimmed by 1 base and J by 9 bases, leaving 10 bases between them. CDR3 length: 13 amino acids. Germline CDR1 is MNHEY and CDR2 is SMNVEV (reference sequence). The CDR3: CASSLYPSGEQFF. Here the CDR3 DNA reads TGTGCCAGCAGTTTATATCCCAGCGGTGAGCAGTTCTTC.

V usage is TRBV9 and J usage is TRBJ2-3; 8 bases agree with TRBD2. The CDR3 has 16 residues. Unmatched junction bases numbered 5, after V lost 0 bases and J lost 2 bases. Looked up from germline, CDR1 is SGDLS and CDR2 is YYNGEE. The CDR3 is CASSVGSSGFTDTQYF. CDR3 bases: TGTGCCAGCAGCGTAGGTTCTAGCGGGTTCACAGATACGCAGTATTTT. The variable domain in full, with the rest retrieved from reference TRBV9 and TRBJ2-3, is DSGVTQTPKHLITATGQRVTLRCSPRSGDLSVYWYQQSLDQGLQFLIQYYNGEERAKGNILERFSAQQFPDLHSELNLSSLELGDSALYFCASSVGSSGFTDTQYFGPGTRLTVL.

The rearrangement links TRBV29-1 to TRBJ2-3, with 7 bases identical to TRBD1. The germline V gene has CDR1 SQVTM and CDR2 ANQGSEA. This CDR3 has 14 residues. The ends lost 0 bases at V and 7 bases at J; junction bases unmatched: 7. The CDR3 DNA follows: TGCAGCGTTGAAGATAGACAGGGTTCAAATACGCAGTATTTT. It is translated as CSVEDRQGSNTQYF.

The CDR3 DNA reads TGTGCCAGCAGTTCAAACAGGGGCCCACTTGGGCAGCCCCAGCATTTT. As protein: CASSSNRGPLGQPQHF. The rearrangement links TRBV28 to TRBJ1-5, with 7 bases identical to TRBD1. CDR1 and CDR2 (germline): MDHEN, SYDVKM. Losses at the gene ends were 4 bases for V and 7 bases for J; bases not matched to a gene: 13. CDR3 size: 16 residues. Full variable domain (rest looked up from reference TRBV28 and TRBJ1-5): DVKVTQSSRYLVKRTGEKVFLECVQDMDHENMFWYRQDPGLGLRLIYFSYDVKMKEKGDIPEGYSVSREKKERFSLILESASTNQTSMYLCASSSNRGPLGQPQHFGDGTRLSIL.

The chain recombines TRBV11-2 with TRBJ2-7; D might be TRBD2 (5 bases). CDR3 length equals 15 residues. CDR1 is SGHAT and CDR2 is FQNNGV in the germline V gene. V gave up 4 bases and J gave up 7 bases, with 20 bases separating them. The CDR3 sequence is CASSSRGGPWREQYF. As DNA, the CDR3 is TGTGCCAGCAGCTCCCGGGGTGGCCCGTGGCGAGAGCAGTACTTC.

The V call is TRBV21-1, the J call TRBJ2-7; the table's TRBD2 call for D was not verified on the DNA. TRBV21-1 is given as a pseudogene. The CDR3 is 15 residues long. The CDR3 sequence: CARPSGSFPSYEQYF. As DNA, the CDR3 is TGTGCCAGGCCGAGCGGGAGCTTTCCTTCCTACGAGCAGTACTTC.

The rearrangement joins TRBV5-6 to TRBJ2-7; TRBD1 matches at 7 bases. The length of the CDR3 is 14 residues. V was clipped by 5 bases and J by 6 bases; unmatched bases: 11. Germline lookup yields CDR1 SGHDT and CDR2 YYEEEE. CDR3 in amino acids: CASSTSLGGREQYF. The CDR3 nucleotides are TGTGCCAGCAGTACCTCTCTAGGGGGCCGCGAGCAGTACTTC.

This clone showed up just once. The chain carries TRBV5-1 and TRBJ2-7; D might be TRBD2 (6 bases). Germline lookup yields CDR1 SGHRS and CDR2 YFSETQ. This CDR3 spans 14 amino acids. Trimming left V 6 bases short and J 5 bases short, with 18 bases between. CDR3 in amino acids: CASKWLQEGHEQYF. CDR3 coding DNA: TGCGCCAGCAAATGGTTACAGGAGGGCCACGAGCAGTACTTC. Complete variable domain (other parts from reference TRBV5-1 and TRBJ2-7): KAGVTQTPRYLIKTRGQQVTLSCSPISGHRSVSWYQQTPGQGLQFLFEYFSETQRNKGNFPGRFSGRQFSNSRSEMNVSTLELGDSALYLCASKWLQEGHEQYFGPGTRLTVT.

V gene TRBV30 combines with J gene TRBJ1-6, with D perhaps TRBD1 (6 bases). Trimming removed 8 bases at V and 7 bases at J, with 24 bases between. The CDR3 loop spans 16 amino acids. Germline V gives CDR1 GTSNPN, CDR2 SVGIG (reference sequence). CDR3 region: CAPVNTGLFQNSPLHF. As DNA, the CDR3 is TGTGCCCCGGTAAACACAGGGCTCTTCCAGAATTCACCCCTCCACTTT.

As concerns this clone: The sample holds other DNA sequences that translate to the same CDR3. CDR3 sequence: CASSQGRGGYNEQFF. In nucleotides, the CDR3 is TGCGCCAGCAGCCAAGGCAGGGGAGGGTACAATGAGCAGTTCTTC. The chain couples TRBV4-3 to TRBJ2-1; D is possibly TRBD2 (7 bases). This CDR3 region has 15 residues. Germline assignment: CDR1 LGHNA and CDR2 YSLEER. V was pared by 1 base and J by 4 bases, with 11 bases between.

The chain uses TRBV24-1 and TRBJ1-5; no clear D gene. V lost 1 base and J 6 bases, leaving 9 bases between the germline ends. This CDR3 contains 14 residues. The germline CDR1 and CDR2 sequences are KGHDR and SFDVKD. CDR3: CATSDFNFSQPQHF. CDR3 DNA: TGTGCCACCAGTGATTTCAACTTTAGTCAGCCCCAGCATTTT.

This chain connects TRBV7-2 to TRBJ2-7; no firm D call. V was cut by 6 bases and J by 7 bases, with 16 bases left in between. Per the germline V gene, CDR1 is SGHTA and CDR2 is FQGNSA. The CDR3 runs 13 residues. DNA of the CDR3: TGTGCCAGCAGAATAAACCCTGCGGAGGAGCAGTACTTC. This codes for CASRINPAEEQYF.

This clone has more than one count but fewer than ten. The J gene is TRBJ2-2, the V gene TRBV2; 11 bases line up with TRBD2. V dropped 3 bases and J dropped 6; count of bases not matched to a gene: 3. Germline-derived CDR1 and CDR2 are SNHLY and FYNNEI. The CDR3 covers 15 residues. DNA of the CDR3: TGTGCCAGCAGTGATAGCGGGAGGGTTCCCGGGGAGCTGTTTTTT. Its protein is CASSDSGRVPGELFF. Filled out from reference TRBV2 and TRBJ2-2, the complete variable domain reads EPEVTQTPSHQVTQMGQEVILRCVPISNHLYFYWYRQILGQKVEFLVSFYNNEISEKSEIFDDQFSVERPDGSNFTLKIRSTKLEDSAMYFCASSDSGRVPGELFFGEGSRLTVL.

The chain is built from TRBV4-3 and TRBJ1-1; D not resolved. Germline V gene data show CDR1 as LGHNA and CDR2 as YSLEER. Trimming removed 1 base from V and 0 bases from J, with 9 bases in between. This CDR3 has 15 amino acids. The CDR3 DNA reads as TGCGCCAGCAGCCAAGTAACGGGGATGAACACTGAAGCTTTCTTT. Translated, it gives CASSQVTGMNTEAFF.

The chain employs TRBV28 and TRBJ1-5, with a possible D match to TRBD1 (6 bases). Trimming removed 2 bases from V and 6 bases from J, with 14 bases in between. CDR1 and CDR2 (germline): MDHEN, SYDVKM. The CDR3 runs to 15 residues. The CDR3 sequence is CASSLAPDSVQPQHF. DNA of the CDR3: TGTGCCAGCAGTTTAGCCCCGGACAGCGTTCAGCCCCAGCATTTT. Together with reference TRBV28 and TRBJ1-5, the CDR3 gives the full variable domain: DVKVTQSSRYLVKRTGEKVFLECVQDMDHENMFWYRQDPGLGLRLIYFSYDVKMKEKGDIPEGYSVSREKKERFSLILESASTNQTSMYLCASSLAPDSVQPQHFGDGTRLSIL.

The chain employs TRBV10-3 and TRBJ2-2, with D possibly being TRBD1 (6 bases). The CDR3 totals 14 residues. Trimming removed 7 bases from V and 2 bases from J, with 11 bases in between. Germline V gives CDR1 ENHRY, CDR2 SYGVKD. The CDR3 is CAIKGTLNTGELFF. The CDR3 DNA sequence: TGTGCCATCAAGGGGACACTTAACACCGGGGAGCTGTTTTTT.

This clone turned up a few times. The rearrangement joins TRBV6-2 or TRBV6-3 to TRBJ2-7; 13 nucleotides align to TRBD2. This CDR3 has 17 residues. Germline V gene lookup returns CDR1 MNHEY and CDR2 SVGEGT. The ends lost 0 bases at V and 5 bases at J; junction bases unmatched: 7. CDR3 in amino acids: CASSYSQGLAGEHEQYF. CDR3 sequence (DNA): TGTGCCAGCAGTTACTCGCAAGGACTAGCGGGAGAGCACGAGCAGTACTTC.

The V and J genes are TRBV9 and TRBJ2-7; 7 bases are shared with TRBD1. V dropped 0 bases and J dropped 8; count of bases not matched to a gene: 11. CDR3 length equals 15 residues. CDR1 is SGDLS and CDR2 is YYNGEE in the germline V gene. This CDR3 is CASSVEGQLPTKQYF. As DNA, the CDR3 is TGTGCCAGCAGCGTAGAGGGACAGCTACCTACGAAGCAGTACTTC.

The chain uses TRBV18 and TRBJ1-3; possibly TRBD1 for D (6 bases). The germline gives CDR1 KGHSH, CDR2 LQKENI. Trimming took off 3 bases at V and 0 bases at J, with 12 bases between the two ends. This CDR3 is 16 amino acids long. CDR3 loop: CASSPGQTSSGNTIYF. In nucleotides, the CDR3 is TGTGCCAGCTCACCCGGACAGACAAGCTCTGGAAACACCATATATTTT.

The chain couples TRBV2 to TRBJ2-7; 15 nucleotides agree with TRBD2. The CDR3 has 17 amino acids. The V segment lost 0 bases and the J segment 6 bases; nucleotides outside the gene matches: 6. Germline lookup yields CDR1 SNHLY and CDR2 FYNNEI. CDR3 in amino acids: CASSEAPGLAGGGEQYF. The CDR3 region has the DNA TGTGCCAGCAGTGAAGCCCCGGGACTAGCGGGAGGTGGCGAGCAGTACTTC.

The chain has TRBV9 and TRBJ2-1; 8 bases map to TRBD1. CDR1 and CDR2 (germline): SGDLS, YYNGEE. CDR3 length: 16 residues. V lost 4 bases, J lost 2 bases, and 8 bases stayed unmatched. CDR3 sequence (DNA): TGTGCCAGCAGCCCCCGGACAGGGAACACCTACAATGAGCAGTTCTTC. Its protein product is CASSPRTGNTYNEQFF.

This clone appeared a few times. The chain carries TRBV11-2 and TRBJ2-7; 10 bases match TRBD2. CDR3 size: 13 residues. The germline CDR1 and CDR2 sequences are SGHAT and FQNNGV. V gave up 5 bases and J gave up 2 bases; unmatched junction bases: 0. The DNA for the CDR3 is TGTGCCAGCAGCACTAGCGGGGCCTACGAGCAGTACTTC. It yields the protein CASSTSGAYEQYF.

CDR3 DNA: TGTGCCAGCAGCTTGTGGACAACCCGGCCGACGCGGGAGACCCAGTACTTC. It specifies CASSLWTTRPTRETQYF. This chain connects TRBV7-7 to TRBJ2-5, with D perhaps matching TRBD1 (5 bases). V lost 3 bases, J lost 5 bases, and 22 bases lay in between. This CDR3 is 17 amino acids long. Germline CDR1 SSHAT, CDR2 FNYEAQ (reference sequence).